The 13 T cell receptor beta chains below all came from one sample that was sequenced in a study of blood T cells in healthy people across ages. The use of a sample-barcoded 5' primer and a J-beta primer mix characterized a second PCR of 7 to 11 cycles. TCRdb processed the 5' RACE reads anew with MiXCR; each CDR3 protein has one entry. Among around 670,000 distinct CDR3 sequences listed, about 30% were seen once. Sequencing was performed on blood. Receptors were obtained from a woman older than 75 in good health.

In the case of this clonotype: This clone may be a read error of a much larger clone one base away. The J gene is TRBJ1-4, the V gene TRBV4-2; D call uncertain. CDR1 is LGHNA, CDR2 YNFKEQ, per germline. This CDR3 region has 14 residues. The DNA of the CDR3 is TGTGCCAGCAGCCCCCAGGACCCACCTGAAGAACTGTTTTTT. This sequence encodes CASSPQDPPEELFF.

This clonotype showed up many times. The V call is TRBV27, the J call TRBJ2-7; 7 bases agree with TRBD1. V lost 5 bases, J lost 6 bases, and 7 bases stayed unmatched. The CDR3 is 13 amino acids. Germline assignment: CDR1 MNHEY and CDR2 SMNVEV (reference sequence). CDR3 protein: CASSPFDRAEQYF. In DNA, the CDR3 is TGTGCCAGCAGTCCCTTCGACAGGGCCGAGCAGTACTTC.

Worth noting for this clonotype: A clone one base away is much larger, so this may be a read error. The chain has TRBV6-2 or TRBV6-3 and TRBJ1-2, with D unclear. CDR1 MNHEY and CDR2 SVGEGT come from the germline V gene. The CDR3 is 13 residues long. Written as DNA, the CDR3 is TGTGCCAGCAGGTACTTGTCCCGCTATGGCTACACCTTC. Amino acids: CASRYLSRYGYTF.

This clonotype was counted at least ten times. This chain links TRBV4-3 with TRBJ2-3, with D perhaps TRBD2 (6 bases). Germline V gene sequence: CDR1 LGHNA, CDR2 YSLEER. The V gene lost 0 bases and the J gene lost 2 bases, with 12 bases spanning the gap. The CDR3 sequence is 16 residues long. The DNA of the CDR3 is TGCGCCAGCAGCCAAGATCAGGGCGGGGTCACAGATACGCAGTATTTT. Its translation is CASSQDQGGVTDTQYF.

Written as DNA, the CDR3 is TGCAGTGCCCCCCTCTGGACACCAGATAACTATGGCTACACCTTC. It codes for CSAPLWTPDNYGYTF. This chain links TRBV20-1 with TRBJ1-2, with D possibly TRBD1 on 5 matching bases. The germline gives CDR1 DFQATT, CDR2 SNEGSKA (reference sequence). CDR3 length equals 15 residues. The V end was cut by 6 bases, the J end by 1 base, with 18 bases between.

This clonotype was picked up many times. Being one base from a much bigger clone, this may be a read error. The CDR3 sequence: CASSARKETQYF. CDR3 DNA sequence: TGTGCCAGCAGCGCGAGGAAAGAGACCCAGTACTTC. The gene calls are TRBV2 and TRBJ2-5; D unclear. Trimming removed 6 bases from V and 3 bases from J, with 8 bases in between. There are 12 residues in the CDR3. From germline, CDR1 is SNHLY and CDR2 FYNNEI.

This clonotype was found a few times. V usage is TRBV5-1 and J usage is TRBJ2-3; the match to TRBD1 covers 8 bases. Germline V gene sequence: CDR1 SGHRS, CDR2 YFSETQ. V dropped 0 bases and J dropped 7; count of bases not matched to a gene: 10. The CDR3 sequence is 16 residues long. The CDR3 DNA follows: TGCGCCAGCAGCTTGGAGTCCGGGACAGGTCTAAATACGCAGTATTTT. Protein: CASSLESGTGLNTQYF.

This clonotype was counted at least ten times. The chain employs TRBV6-6 and TRBJ2-3; D remains ambiguous. CDR3 length equals 15 residues. With 6 bases removed from V and 2 bases from J, the gap between germline ends came to 15 bases. Germline V gene data show CDR1 as MNHNY and CDR2 as SVGAGI (reference sequence). This CDR3 reads CASSSVLKFTDTQYF. The CDR3 nucleotides are TGTGCCAGCAGCTCCGTACTCAAATTCACAGATACGCAGTATTTT.

This clonotype was picked up one time. The chain uses TRBV20-1 and TRBJ2-4; tentatively, D is TRBD1 (6 bases). V gave up 1 base and J gave up 9 bases, with 10 bases separating them. The CDR3 consists of 12 residues. The germline gives CDR1 DFQATT, CDR2 SNEGSKA (reference sequence). This CDR3 is CSARAVGGIQYF. CDR3 DNA sequence: TGCAGTGCTAGAGCGGTAGGGGGCATTCAGTACTTC.

V usage is TRBV7-9 and J usage is TRBJ2-2, with D possibly being TRBD2 (6 bases). Trimming stripped 8 bases from V and 2 bases from J, with 15 bases between. CDR1 is SEHNR, CDR2 FQNEAQ, per germline (reference sequence). The length of the CDR3 is 15 residues. The CDR3 DNA is TGTGCCAGCCAGACAGCGGGTCGTAACACCGGGGAGCTGTTTTTT. The encoded protein is CASQTAGRNTGELFF.

The CDR3 bases are TGTGCCAGCACATTCGCCGGGGAGCTGTTTTTT. Residues: CASTFAGELFF. The V and J genes are TRBV11-2 and TRBJ2-2, with no clear D. Germline V gives CDR1 SGHAT, CDR2 FQNNGV. The CDR3 is made up of 11 amino acids. V lost 7 bases and J lost 6, with 6 bases in between.

This chain links TRBV5-4 with TRBJ2-3, with 14 bases that match TRBD2. With V trimmed by 0 bases and J by 3 bases, 9 bases remained unmatched. The CDR3 length is 19 residues. Looked up from germline, CDR1 is SGHNT and CDR2 is YYREEE (reference sequence). This CDR3 is CASSLVGLAGAPLTDTQYF. The CDR3 DNA sequence: TGTGCCAGCAGCTTGGTGGGACTAGCGGGGGCCCCCCTAACAGATACGCAGTATTTT.

V is TRBV7-3 and J is TRBJ1-1, with D tentatively TRBD1 (5 bases). Germline V gene lookup returns CDR1 SGHTA and CDR2 FQGTGA. The ends were cut back, 2 bases at V and 2 bases at J, with 12 bases in the middle. This CDR3 has 15 amino acids. CDR3 loop: CASSLQGMENTEAFF. The DNA of the CDR3 is TGTGCCAGCAGCTTACAGGGAATGGAAAACACTGAAGCTTTCTTT.